Below, one T cell receptor beta chain is given with its context. What it binds is not known. A multiplex PCR was run with 60 Vbeta primers and 13 Jbeta primers. Data came from immunoSEQ multiplex PCR; TCRdb stores just in-frame clones and leaves some out. The sample has more than 150,000 clones; about 86% are singletons. The source of the sample is a study of cytomegalovirus exposure and HLA in healthy donors. Study results and caveats: In a later analysis, 16,951 TCR beta sequences were associated with HLA alleles at 0.05 false discovery rate. Accurate prediction of most subjects' HLA-A and HLA-B alleles from TCR beta sequences was reported.

The CDR3 runs to 12 residues. CDR1 is MNHNY, CDR2 SVGAGI, per germline (reference sequence). V was clipped by 6 bases and J by 6 bases, with 8 bases between them. This clonotype originated in a woman between 18 and 29 years old in good health and CMV-seropositive. The gene calls are TRBV6-6 and TRBJ2-2; D not certain. Input material: PBMCs. The CDR3 loop is CASSLASGELFF. CDR3 nucleotide sequence: TGTGCCAGCAGCTTAGCCTCCGGGGAGCTGTTTTTT.